The entry below describes one T cell receptor (beta chain). Its specificity is unknown. Nominally healthy donors provided the samples, though records likely missed some immune exposures. This specimen belongs to a study of cytomegalovirus exposure and HLA in healthy donors. The germline V gene has CDR1 SGHAT and CDR2 FQNNGV. Losses at the gene ends were 5 bases for V and 2 bases for J; bases not matched to a gene: 5. This CDR3 is built from 14 residues. 60 Vbeta and 13 Jbeta primers were used in PCR. Clones were sequenced by immunoSEQ multiplex PCR, and TCRdb holds only the in-frame ones, with some missing. Of about 200,000 clones detected, about 80% appear once; the ten largest clones hold 4% to 4.5%. The study, taken as a whole, reports: The listing of fewer than 200 TCR beta chains classed them as cytomegalovirus-associated. Some segments of the V type, notably TRBV6-2 and TRBV6-3, were excluded as indistinguishable.

This sequence originates from a woman aged 25 to 45 in good health and CMV-seropositive. This chain connects TRBV11-2 to TRBJ2-7; TRBD1 matches 8 bases. Input material: PBMCs. Written as DNA, the CDR3 is TGTGCCAGCAGCGTCGGGACAGGAGCCTACGAGCAGTACTTC. The encoded protein is CASSVGTGAYEQYF.